This entry concerns a single T cell receptor beta chain. Its antigen is not yet known. Nothing much larger sits one base from this clone, and base qualities are not available. Trimming removed 5 bases from V and 4 bases from J, leaving 33 bases between the germline ends. Its CDR3 holds 20 amino acids, cysteine through phenylalanine. Only the CDR3 part of the read is kept: 60 bases, read in frame from the first base. CDR1 and CDR2, per the germline V gene (reference sequence), are MNHEY and SMNVEV. These data belong to a study of OX40 agonist ivuxolimab in advanced cancers. For the wider study: Ivuxolimab was an agonistic, fully human IgG2 monoclonal antibody directed against OX40 (CD134), a costimulatory receptor. Intravenous ivuxolimab was administered to patients every 2 weeks at six dose levels: 0.01, 0.1, 0.3, 1.5, 3 and 10 mg/kg. Among the 52 dose-escalation patients, 19 had hepatocellular carcinoma, 15 or so melanoma, 9 renal cell carcinoma and 9 head and neck cancer. In the dose-escalation cohort, around 80% of patients were male, and the mean age was 60 years with a range of roughly 23 to 79. Patients were allowed to have had prior anti-PD-1, anti-PD-L1 or anti-CTLA-4 therapy, and 40% of the dose-escalation patients had previously received checkpoint inhibitors. Three dose-escalation patients achieved partial responses, one with hepatocellular carcinoma and two with cutaneous melanoma. Peripheral TCRbeta sequencing aimed to test whether ivuxolimab altered TCR sequence diversity and caused clonal T-cell expansion. The paper covers the monotherapy dose-escalation part of the phase I ivuxolimab trial, which included N of about 56 patients. What the work shows at the level of the full study, not this receptor alone: At doses of 0.1 to 3.0 mg/kg, clonal expansion of both CD4+ and CD8+ T cells in blood was seen between baseline and week 6. After ivuxolimab, CD8+ T cells had more expanded clones than CD4+ T cells on average. Partial responders in the 0.1-3.0 mg/kg groups had among the lowest normalized peripheral clonal expansion, especially among CD8+ T cells. Antigen specificity was not determined for the clonally expanded peripheral T cells. Low levels of normalized T-cell clonal expansion were also seen in some nonresponding patients.

Genomic DNA was isolated from the sorted cells so that the TCRbeta CDR3 region could be sequenced. The immunoSEQ Assay was used for sequencing of TCRbeta CDR3 regions. TCRdb obtained this table from immuneACCESS and retained in-frame rearrangements with V and J assigned. These tables miss some clones; where compared with another copy, unresolved V genes account for less than half of the shortfall, and the remainder is unexplained. The sample records tens of thousands of clones, around nine tenths of which are singletons. The leading ten clones occupy around 14% of the sample. Patients with autoimmune disease history or receiving systemic immunosuppression were excluded from the trial. Peripheral blood for TCR sequencing was collected from all dose cohorts at baseline, on cycle 4 day 1, and on cycle 7 day 1. The samples were taken from a phase I, first-in-human, multicenter, open-label dose-escalation trial of ivuxolimab. The trial enrolled adults with locally advanced or metastatic head and neck squamous cell, hepatocellular, melanoma or renal cell carcinoma. Before TCR sequencing, CD4+ and CD8+ T cells were separately sorted from peripheral blood.

Sample: CD4+ or CD8+ T cells sorted from blood, taken in a trial of the OX40 agonist ivuxolimab. This TCR was sampled from an adult with an advanced solid tumor such as melanoma, head and neck, liver or kidney cancer. The rearranged chain carries TRBV27 and TRBJ2-7; TRBD1 is a weak D gene call, 7 bases matching. At the DNA level, the sequence is TGTGCCAGCAGTGCCCCCGGTGAGGGGGCAAGGAGGTCGGGGGCTTACGAGCAGTACTTC. It encodes CASSAPGEGARRSGAYEQYF.